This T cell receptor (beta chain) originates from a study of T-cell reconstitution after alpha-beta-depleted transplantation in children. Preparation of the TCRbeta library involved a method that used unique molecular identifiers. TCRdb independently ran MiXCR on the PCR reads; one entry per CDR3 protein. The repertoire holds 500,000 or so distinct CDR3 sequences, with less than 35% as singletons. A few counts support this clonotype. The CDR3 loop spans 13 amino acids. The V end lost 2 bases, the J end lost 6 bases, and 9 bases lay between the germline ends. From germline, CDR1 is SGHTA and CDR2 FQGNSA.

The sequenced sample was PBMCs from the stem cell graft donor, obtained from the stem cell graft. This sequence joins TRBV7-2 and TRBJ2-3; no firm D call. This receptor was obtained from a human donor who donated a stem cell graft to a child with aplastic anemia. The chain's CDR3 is CASSLPEFDTQYF. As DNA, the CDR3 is TGTGCCAGCAGCTTACCGGAATTTGATACGCAGTATTTT.